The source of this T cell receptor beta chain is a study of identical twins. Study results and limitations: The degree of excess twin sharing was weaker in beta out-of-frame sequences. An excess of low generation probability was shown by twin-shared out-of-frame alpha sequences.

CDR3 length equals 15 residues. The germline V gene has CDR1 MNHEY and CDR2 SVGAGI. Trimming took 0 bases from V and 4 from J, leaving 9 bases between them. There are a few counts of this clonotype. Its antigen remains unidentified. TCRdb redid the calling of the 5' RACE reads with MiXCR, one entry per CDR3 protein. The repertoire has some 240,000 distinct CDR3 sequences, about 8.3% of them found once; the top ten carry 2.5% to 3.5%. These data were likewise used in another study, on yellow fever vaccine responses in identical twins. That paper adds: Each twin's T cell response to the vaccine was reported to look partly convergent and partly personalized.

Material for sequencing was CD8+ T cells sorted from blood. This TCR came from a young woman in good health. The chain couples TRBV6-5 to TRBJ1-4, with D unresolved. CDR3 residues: CASSYSAGYNEKLFF. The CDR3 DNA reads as TGTGCCAGCAGTTACTCCGCAGGATATAATGAAAAACTGTTTTTT.